Shown below are 21 T cell receptor beta chains from a single sample sequenced in a study of glioma-infiltrating T cells after dendritic cell vaccination. Described time point: after dendritic cell vaccination, including at tumor progression/relapse. The assay was immunoSEQ multiplex PCR, and TCRdb's table has in-frame clones only and misses some. The profile shows around 87,000 clones, about four fifths of them singletons. The sequenced sample was blood, obtained after dendritic cell vaccination. All receptors come from a human donor with glioblastoma.

The chain recombines TRBV19 with TRBJ1-5, with 9 positions matching TRBD1. Germline V gene lookup returns CDR1 LNHDA and CDR2 SQIVND (reference sequence). V was clipped by 4 bases and J by 6 bases; unmatched bases: 13. The CDR3 runs to 17 residues. The CDR3 sequence: CASSTFPAGTGRQPQHF. The CDR3, as DNA: TGTGCCAGTAGTACATTTCCAGCCGGGACAGGGCGTCAGCCCCAGCATTTT.

The chain uses TRBV7-2 and TRBJ2-7; no firm D call. This CDR3 spans 13 amino acids. The germline V gene has CDR1 SGHTA and CDR2 FQGNSA. The V gene lost 2 bases and the J gene lost 5 bases, with 10 bases spanning the gap. CDR3 DNA: TGTGCCAGCAGCTTATCCCCCCGGGACGAGCAGTACTTC. Its translation is CASSLSPRDEQYF.

This chain uses TRBV18 with TRBJ2-3; D perhaps matches TRBD2 (5 bases). V lost 3 bases and J 5 bases, leaving 15 bases between the germline ends. Germline V gene sequence: CDR1 KGHSH, CDR2 LQKENI. The CDR3 spans 15 residues. The CDR3 DNA is TGTGCCAGCTCACCCACCGCTGAGGGCTTAGATACGCAGTATTTT. This sequence encodes CASSPTAEGLDTQYF.

The V call is TRBV5-1, the J call TRBJ1-1, with 9 bases aligning to TRBD1. The CDR3 has 15 amino acids. With V trimmed by 0 bases and J by 11 bases, 11 bases remained unmatched. Per the germline V gene, CDR1 is SGHRS and CDR2 is YFSETQ. The CDR3 DNA sequence: TGCGCCAGCAGCTTGGACTTGACAGGGGGGGGTCCGGCTTTCTTT. Its translation is CASSLDLTGGGPAFF.

The chain links TRBV6-5 to TRBJ2-5; maybe TRBD1 (5 bases). The CDR3 has 14 residues. Germline CDR1 is MNHEY and CDR2 is SVGAGI. The ends were cut back, 6 bases at V and 1 base at J, with 12 bases in the middle. The CDR3 sequence: CASSQVDSQETQYF. CDR3 DNA sequence: TGTGCCAGCAGCCAGGTCGACAGCCAAGAGACCCAGTACTTC.

This chain links TRBV19 with TRBJ2-6, with 10 bases identical to TRBD1. V lost 5 bases, J lost 2 bases, and 12 bases stayed unmatched. The CDR3 loop spans 19 amino acids. CDR1 is LNHDA and CDR2 is SQIVND in the germline V gene (reference sequence). In nucleotides, the CDR3 is TGTGCCAGTAGTCCGTCGACAGGGGGCTATACGGCTGGGGCCAACGTCCTGACTTTC. Protein product: CASSPSTGGYTAGANVLTF.

This rearrangement joins TRBV5-1 to TRBJ1-2; D might be TRBD1 (6 bases). The germline V gene encodes CDR1 SGHRS and CDR2 YFSETQ. V dropped 5 bases and J dropped 3 bases, with 11 bases sitting between them. This CDR3 spans 13 amino acids. The DNA of the CDR3 is TGCGCCAGCAGAGGGGGGGCAGACTATGGCTACACCTTC. Translation: CASRGGADYGYTF.

In its sample, this clone was seen a few times. The chain is built from TRBV2 and TRBJ1-4; possibly TRBD1 for D (6 bases). Trimming stripped 1 base from V and 6 bases from J, with 9 bases between. CDR3 size: 14 residues. CDR1 and CDR2 (germline): SNHLY, FYNNEI. In DNA, the CDR3 is TGTGCCAGCAGTGAAGACAGGGTTCATGAAAAACTGTTTTTT. Its translation: CASSEDRVHEKLFF.

This clone was found once. The chain couples TRBV15 to TRBJ2-3; TRBD2 aligns across 8 bases. The V segment lost 4 bases and the J segment 2 bases; nucleotides outside the gene matches: 8. CDR1 is LNHNV and CDR2 is YYDKDF in the germline V gene (reference sequence). The CDR3 consists of 16 residues. The CDR3 reads CATSIGGAFYTDTQYF. The CDR3 DNA is TGTGCCACCAGCATCGGGGGGGCATTTTACACAGATACGCAGTATTTT. The whole variable domain, remainder taken from reference TRBV15 and TRBJ2-3, is DAMVIQNPRYQVTQFGKPVTLSCSQTLNHNVMYWYQQKSSQAPKLLFHYYDKDFNNEADTPDNFQSRRPNTSFCFLDIRSPGLGDTAMYLCATSIGGAFYTDTQYFGPGTRLTVL.

V is TRBV6-1 and J is TRBJ2-7, with D hard to call. V was clipped by 0 bases and J by 1 base, with 4 bases between them. This CDR3 is 13 amino acids long. CDR1 and CDR2 from the germline V gene are MNHNS and SASEGT. CDR3 in amino acids: CASSEAPSYEQYF. CDR3 nucleotide sequence: TGTGCCAGCAGTGAAGCCCCATCCTACGAGCAGTACTTC.

This clone came up a few times. The chain links TRBV5-4 to TRBJ2-7; maybe TRBD2 (5 bases). The length of the CDR3 is 14 residues. V gave up 1 base and J gave up 0 bases, with 8 bases separating them. Germline V gene data show CDR1 as SGHNT and CDR2 as YYREEE (reference sequence). In nucleotides, the CDR3 is TGTGCCAGCAGCTTGTTGGCGGGCTCCTACGAGCAGTACTTC. Protein product: CASSLLAGSYEQYF.

V gene TRBV19 combines with J gene TRBJ1-3; TRBD1 might be the D (6 bases). CDR1 and CDR2 (germline): LNHDA, SQIVND (reference sequence). Trimming shortened V by 6 bases and J by 2 bases, and 11 bases separated the two germline ends. The CDR3 consists of 14 residues. The CDR3 DNA reads as TGTGCCAGTAGCCTGGGACAAGCTGGAAACACCATATATTTT. Residues: CASSLGQAGNTIYF.

The V gene is TRBV19, the J gene TRBJ1-2; D might be TRBD1 (5 bases). The germline V gene has CDR1 LNHDA and CDR2 SQIVND (reference sequence). V lost 7 bases and J lost 5, with 14 bases in between. The CDR3 totals 13 residues. CDR3 nucleotides: TGTGCCAGTATGGGTGGCAGGGATTATGGCTACACCTTC. Its protein is CASMGGRDYGYTF.

In its sample, this clone was seen once. The rearrangement uses TRBV10-2 and TRBJ2-7, with 7 bases fitting TRBD1. CDR3 size: 15 residues. V lost 6 bases, J lost 10 bases, and 18 bases stayed unmatched. The germline gives CDR1 WSHSY, CDR2 SAAADI. This CDR3 reads CASRAPGTDSTEQYF. The CDR3 DNA is TGCGCCAGCAGGGCCCCTGGGACAGACAGTACGGAACAGTACTTC.

The count of this clone is one. This sequence joins TRBV29-1 and TRBJ1-5; tentatively, D is TRBD1 (5 bases). Germline V CDR1 and CDR2: SQVTM, ANQGSEA. The CDR3 length is 17 residues. The V end lost 0 bases, the J end lost 9 bases, and 24 bases lay between the germline ends. The CDR3 nucleotides are TGCAGCGTTGAAGAAAAGGGCGGGACGATTATTTTAGGGCCCCAGCATTTT. This sequence encodes CSVEEKGGTIILGPQHF.

The rearrangement joins TRBV11-3 to TRBJ2-1; TRBD2 matches at 8 bases. The germline CDR1 and CDR2 sequences are SGHNT and YENEEA. The length of the CDR3 is 15 residues. The V and J ends lost 4 bases and 3 bases, in that order; junction bases with no gene match: 5. CDR3 sequence (DNA): TGTGCCAGCAGCTCCCCCAGCGGGGGCTACAATGAGCAGTTCTTC. It specifies CASSSPSGGYNEQFF. The whole variable domain, filled in from reference TRBV11-3 and TRBJ2-1, reads EAGVVQSPRYKIIEKKQPVAFWCNPISGHNTLYWYLQNLGQGPELLIRYENEEAVDDSQLPKDRFSAERLKGVDSTLKIQPAELGDSAVYLCASSSPSGGYNEQFFGPGTRLTVL.

The CDR3 sequence: CASSFLTGIDEQYF. The CDR3 nucleotides are TGTGCCAGCAGCTTCCTGACAGGGATCGACGAGCAGTACTTC. The chain is built from TRBV14 and TRBJ2-7, with 7 bases lining up with TRBD1. V was pared by 5 bases and J by 5 bases, with 9 bases of the junction left unmatched. CDR1 and CDR2 from the germline V gene are SGHDN and FVKESK. This CDR3 comprises 14 residues. The entire variable domain, with the rest obtained from reference TRBV14 and TRBJ2-7, is as follows: EAGVTQFPSHSVIEKGQTVTLRCDPISGHDNLYWYRRVMGKEIKFLLHFVKESKQDESGMPNNRFLAERTGGTYSTLKVQPAELEDSGVYFCASSFLTGIDEQYFGPGTRLTVT.

The chain couples TRBV9 to TRBJ1-5, with D unresolved. The germline V gene encodes CDR1 SGDLS and CDR2 YYNGEE. The CDR3 covers 13 residues. Trimming left V 0 bases short and J 4 bases short, with 5 bases between. CDR3 bases: TGTGCCAGCAGCGTAGCCCCTAATCAGCCCCAGCATTTT. Amino acid sequence: CASSVAPNQPQHF. Using reference TRBV9 and TRBJ1-5 for the parts outside the CDR3, the full variable domain is DSGVTQTPKHLITATGQRVTLRCSPRSGDLSVYWYQQSLDQGLQFLIQYYNGEERAKGNILERFSAQQFPDLHSELNLSSLELGDSALYFCASSVAPNQPQHFGDGTRLSIL.

The chain joins TRBV9 to TRBJ1-6; no clear D. V was shortened by 0 bases and J by 6 bases, with 7 bases between the two germline ends. Germline V lookup: CDR1 SGDLS, CDR2 YYNGEE. This CDR3 is built from 14 residues. DNA for the CDR3: TGTGCCAGCAGCGTAGCGGGTTCTAATTCACCCCTCCACTTT. This translates into CASSVAGSNSPLHF.

The chain carries TRBV30 and TRBJ1-1; maybe TRBD1 (6 bases). The germline V and J ends were trimmed by 6 bases and 2 bases, with 25 bases remaining between them. Germline V lookup: CDR1 GTSNPN, CDR2 SVGIG (reference sequence). There are 17 residues in the CDR3. The CDR3 here is CACHGGRGARENTEAFF. The CDR3 DNA reads TGTGCCTGCCATGGGGGTCGGGGGGCGAGGGAAAACACTGAAGCTTTCTTT.

In its sample, this clone was seen many times. The chain couples TRBV6-6 to TRBJ1-5, with TRBD1 identical over 9 bases. This CDR3 has 13 amino acids. Germline loops: CDR1 MNHNY, CDR2 SVGAGI (reference sequence). Trimming removed 6 bases from V and 7 bases from J; junction bases left unmatched: 4. In DNA, the CDR3 is TGTGCCAGCAGGGACAGGGGAGAGCAGCCCCAGCATTTT. Amino acids: CASRDRGEQPQHF.